These 10 T cell receptor beta chains were all obtained from the same sample, sequenced in a study of response to subunit inactivated influenza vaccine. TCRdb independently ran MiXCR on the RT-PCR reads; one entry per CDR3 protein. The sample yields roughly 650,000 distinct CDR3 sequences, about 15% seen once. The source was PBMCs from blood, collected 11 to 12 days after vaccination. The source of these receptors is a man over 45 who received an inactivated influenza vaccine.

At least ten counts were recorded for this clonotype. The chain combines TRBV12-3 or TRBV12-4 with TRBJ2-5; 8 bases match TRBD1. The CDR3 loop spans 14 amino acids. Unmatched junction bases numbered 7, after V lost 5 bases and J lost 5 bases. CDR3 loop: CASSQGANGETQYF. The CDR3, as DNA: TGTGCCAGCAGTCAGGGGGCGAATGGGGAGACCCAGTACTTC.

This clonotype came up many times. The chain links TRBV12-3 or TRBV12-4 to TRBJ2-6; no firm D call. V was pared by 6 bases and J by 1 base, with 7 bases between. This CDR3 is built from 14 residues. The CDR3 nucleotides read TGTGCCAGCAGCCCCGTATCTGGGGCCAACGTCCTGACTTTC. It translates to CASSPVSGANVLTF.

This clonotype turned up a few times. The CDR3 DNA reads as TGCAGCGTTGTCCCAGTCCCGGGGGAGCCCCAGCATTTT. Protein sequence: CSVVPVPGEPQHF. This chain connects TRBV29-1 to TRBJ1-5, with a possible D match to TRBD1 (5 bases). V was pared by 4 bases and J by 8 bases, with 15 bases between. Germline V lookup: CDR1 SQVTM, CDR2 ANQGSEA. The CDR3 loop spans 13 amino acids. The full variable domain, rest sourced from reference TRBV29-1 and TRBJ1-5, is SAVISQKPSRDICQRGTSLTIQCQVDSQVTMMFWYRQQPGQSLTLIATANQGSEATYESGFVIDKFPISRPNLTFSTLTVSNMSPEDSSIYLCSVVPVPGEPQHFGDGTRLSIL.

This clonotype was picked up many times. This chain links TRBV4-3 with TRBJ2-7; D is perhaps TRBD1 (5 bases). The CDR3 contains 15 residues. From germline, CDR1 is LGHNA and CDR2 YSLEER. V lost 0 bases and J 5 bases, leaving 14 bases between the germline ends. CDR3 amino acids: CASSQEGQGSDEQYF. The CDR3 nucleotides are TGCGCCAGCAGCCAAGAAGGGCAGGGAAGTGACGAGCAGTACTTC.

The sample holds a few counts of this clonotype. The V and J genes are TRBV12-3 or TRBV12-4 and TRBJ2-7; 11 bases map to TRBD1. The V and J ends lost 6 bases and 3 bases, in that order; junction bases with no gene match: 7. This CDR3 is built from 15 residues. CDR3 sequence: CASRYSGTGGYEQYF. The CDR3 DNA follows: TGTGCCAGCAGATATTCCGGGACAGGGGGCTACGAGCAGTACTTC.

The J gene is TRBJ1-6, the V gene TRBV6-1; weak D call: TRBD1 (5 bases). This CDR3 contains 15 residues. The V and J ends lost 7 bases and 7 bases respectively, with 17 bases between them. Germline assignment: CDR1 MNHNS and CDR2 SASEGT. The CDR3 here is CASTPSRGRNSPLHF. The CDR3, as DNA: TGTGCCAGCACCCCCTCTAGGGGCAGAAATTCACCCCTCCACTTT.

The CDR3 DNA follows: TGTGCCAGCAGCTTATGGTTAGGCGGTGCCTCGAACACTGAAGCTTTCTTT. This gives the protein CASSLWLGGASNTEAFF. V and J are TRBV7-9 and TRBJ1-1; D call uncertain. There are 17 residues in the CDR3. The V end lost 2 bases, the J end lost 1 base, and 17 bases lay between the germline ends. Germline V gene lookup returns CDR1 SEHNR and CDR2 FQNEAQ (reference sequence).

A few counts support this clonotype. The chain combines TRBV19 with TRBJ1-1; TRBD1 agrees at 7 bases. In germline, CDR1 is LNHDA, CDR2 SQIVND (reference sequence). The CDR3 totals 15 residues. With V trimmed by 3 bases and J by 0 bases, 4 bases remained unmatched. The CDR3 here is CASSMSGTVNTEAFF. The CDR3 DNA reads TGTGCCAGTAGTATGTCCGGGACAGTGAACACTGAAGCTTTCTTT.

The rearrangement joins TRBV9 to TRBJ2-5; 8 bases fit TRBD1. The V segment lost 6 bases and the J segment 3 bases; nucleotides outside the gene matches: 7. The CDR3 is 14 residues long. CDR1 is SGDLS, CDR2 YYNGEE, per germline. Here the CDR3 reads CASNCRGRKETQYF. The CDR3 DNA reads as TGTGCCAGCAACTGCAGGGGGCGGAAAGAGACCCAGTACTTC.

The table lists this clonotype with a few counts. V gene TRBV14 combines with J gene TRBJ2-3, with 9 bases fitting TRBD1. The J segment lost 5 bases and the V segment lost 3 bases, leaving 3 bases of the junction unmatched. Germline lookup yields CDR1 SGHDN and CDR2 FVKESK. CDR3 length: 14 residues. CDR3 in DNA: TGTGCCAGCAGCCAGTTGACAGGGGGAGATACGCAGTATTTT. This codes for CASSQLTGGDTQYF.